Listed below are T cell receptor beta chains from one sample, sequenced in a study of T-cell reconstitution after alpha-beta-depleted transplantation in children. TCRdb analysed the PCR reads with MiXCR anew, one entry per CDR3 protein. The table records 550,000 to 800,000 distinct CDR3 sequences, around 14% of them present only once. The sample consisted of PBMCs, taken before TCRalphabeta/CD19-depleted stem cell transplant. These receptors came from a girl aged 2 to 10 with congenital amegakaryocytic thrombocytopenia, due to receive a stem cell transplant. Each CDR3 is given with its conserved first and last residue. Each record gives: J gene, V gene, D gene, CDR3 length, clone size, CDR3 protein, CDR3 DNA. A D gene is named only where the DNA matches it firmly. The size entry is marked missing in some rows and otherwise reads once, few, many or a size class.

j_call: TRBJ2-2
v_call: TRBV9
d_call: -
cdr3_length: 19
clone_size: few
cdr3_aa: CASSVEAAIAPKGTGELFF
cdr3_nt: TGTGCCAGCAGCGTAGAAGCAGCAATAGCGCCAAAGGGCACCGGGGAGCTGTTTTTT

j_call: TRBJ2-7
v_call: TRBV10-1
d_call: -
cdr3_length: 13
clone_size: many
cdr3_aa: CASSEPGYSEQYF
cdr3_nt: TGCGCCAGCAGTGAGCCGGGTTACTCCGAGCAGTACTTC

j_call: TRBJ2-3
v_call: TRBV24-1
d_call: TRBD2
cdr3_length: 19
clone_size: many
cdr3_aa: CATSDSYTSGSFGTDTQYF
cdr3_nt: TGTGCCACCAGTGATTCCTACACTAGCGGGAGTTTCGGCACAGATACGCAGTATTTT

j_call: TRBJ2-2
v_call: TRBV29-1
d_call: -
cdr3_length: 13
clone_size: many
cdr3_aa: CSVGAPNTGELFF
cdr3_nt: TGCAGCGTGGGGGCCCCGAACACCGGGGAGCTGTTTTTT

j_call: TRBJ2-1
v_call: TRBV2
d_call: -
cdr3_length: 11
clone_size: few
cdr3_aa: CASSQLGSWFF
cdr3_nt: TGTGCCAGCAGCCAACTAGGGAGTTGGTTCTTC

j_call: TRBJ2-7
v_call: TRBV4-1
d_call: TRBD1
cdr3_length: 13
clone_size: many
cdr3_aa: CASSQGQFYEQYF
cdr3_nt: TGCGCCAGCAGCCAGGGACAGTTCTACGAGCAGTACTTC

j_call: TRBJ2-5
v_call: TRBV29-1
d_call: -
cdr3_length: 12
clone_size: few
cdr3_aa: CSVAFRGETQYF
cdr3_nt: TGCAGCGTTGCATTTCGGGGTGAGACCCAGTACTTC

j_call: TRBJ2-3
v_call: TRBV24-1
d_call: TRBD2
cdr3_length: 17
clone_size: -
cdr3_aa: CATSDPVAGGPVDTQYF
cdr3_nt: TGTGCCACCAGTGATCCCGTAGCGGGAGGGCCAGTTGATACGCAGTATTTT

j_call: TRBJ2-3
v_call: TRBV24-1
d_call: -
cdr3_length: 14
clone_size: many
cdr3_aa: CATSEARGTDTQYF
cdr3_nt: TGTGCCACCAGTGAAGCAAGGGGCACAGATACGCAGTATTTT

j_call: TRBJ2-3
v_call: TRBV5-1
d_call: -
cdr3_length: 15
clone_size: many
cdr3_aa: CASSLGGPSTDTQYF
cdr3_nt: TGTGCCAGCAGCTTAGGGGGACCTAGCACAGATACGCAGTATTTT

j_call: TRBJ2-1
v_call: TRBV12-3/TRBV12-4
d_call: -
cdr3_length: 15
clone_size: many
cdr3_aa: CASTVRGLAFYEQFF
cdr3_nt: TGTGCCAGCACCGTAAGAGGCCTAGCCTTCTATGAGCAGTTCTTC

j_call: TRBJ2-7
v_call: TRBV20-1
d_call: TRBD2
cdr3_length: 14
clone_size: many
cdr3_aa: CSALLAGVSYEQYF
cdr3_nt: TGCAGTGCCTTACTAGCGGGGGTCTCCTACGAGCAGTACTTC

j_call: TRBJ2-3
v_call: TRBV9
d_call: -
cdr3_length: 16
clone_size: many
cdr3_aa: CASSVIADTSTDTQYF
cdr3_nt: TGTGCCAGCAGCGTTATAGCGGACACAAGCACAGATACGCAGTATTTT

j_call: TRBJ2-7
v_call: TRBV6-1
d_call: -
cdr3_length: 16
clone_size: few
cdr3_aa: CASSPYYWRRSYEQYF
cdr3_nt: TGTGCCAGCAGCCCCTACTACTGGAGGAGGTCCTACGAGCAGTACTTC

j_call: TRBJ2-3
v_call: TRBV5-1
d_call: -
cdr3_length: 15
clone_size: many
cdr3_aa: CASSLKDRGTDTQYF
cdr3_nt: TGCGCCAGCAGCTTGAAGGACCGTGGGACAGATACGCAGTATTTT

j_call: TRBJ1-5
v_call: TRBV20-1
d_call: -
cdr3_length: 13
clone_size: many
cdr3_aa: CSVRKNPDQPQHF
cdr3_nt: TGCAGTGTGAGAAAAAACCCGGATCAGCCCCAGCATTTT

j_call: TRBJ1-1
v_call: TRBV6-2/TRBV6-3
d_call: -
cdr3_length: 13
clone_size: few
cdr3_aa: CASSPGYTLEAFF
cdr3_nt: TGTGCCAGCAGCCCGGGCTACACGCTCGAAGCTTTCTTT

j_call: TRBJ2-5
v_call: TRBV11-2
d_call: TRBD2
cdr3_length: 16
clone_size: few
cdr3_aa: CASSPGLAGLQGTQYF
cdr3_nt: TGTGCCAGCAGCCCGGGACTAGCGGGGCTGCAAGGGACCCAGTACTTC

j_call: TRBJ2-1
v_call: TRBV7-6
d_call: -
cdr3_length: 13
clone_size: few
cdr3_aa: CASSLFSRDEQFF
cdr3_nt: TGTGCCAGCAGCTTATTTTCTCGGGATGAGCAGTTCTTC

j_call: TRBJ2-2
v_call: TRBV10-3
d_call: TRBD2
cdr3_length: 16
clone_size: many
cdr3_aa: CAISPAGRSNTGELFF
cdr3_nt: TGTGCCATCAGTCCAGCGGGGCGATCGAACACCGGGGAGCTGTTTTTT

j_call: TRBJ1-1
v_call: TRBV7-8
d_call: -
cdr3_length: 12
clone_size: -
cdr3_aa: CASSLGNSEAFF
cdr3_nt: TGTGCCAGCAGCTTAGGGAATAGTGAAGCTTTCTTT

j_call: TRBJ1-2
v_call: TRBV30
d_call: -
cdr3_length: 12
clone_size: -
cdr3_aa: CAWSGDFYGYTF
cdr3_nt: TGTGCCTGGAGTGGCGATTTCTATGGCTACACCTTC